This TCR beta chain was found in a study of blood T cell repertoires in COVID-19. The CDR3 totals 16 residues. Trimming shortened V by 4 bases and J by 9 bases, and 23 bases separated the two germline ends. Germline V lookup: CDR1 SGHNT, CDR2 YYREEE (reference sequence). Data came from immunoSEQ multiplex PCR; TCRdb stores just in-frame clones and leaves some out. The table includes tens of thousands of clones, roughly 87% detected once. This sequence joins TRBV5-4 and TRBJ2-1, with D perhaps TRBD2 (7 bases). Sequencing used peripheral blood. This TCR derives from a woman aged 50 to 65 with active or convalescent COVID-19. Here the CDR3 reads CASSRALEGGLGEQFF. CDR3 bases: TGTGCCAGCAGCCGAGCGCTAGAGGGGGGGCTGGGTGAGCAGTTCTTC.